The 5 T cell receptor beta chains given below trace back to one sample, sequenced in a study of T cell repertoires in cytomegalovirus infection. For these receptors, no antigen is known. TCRdb used MiXCR to reprocess the reads, holding one entry per CDR3 protein. The sample consists of about half a million distinct CDR3 sequences, 30% to 40% of them appearing once. The source was cultured PBMCs, collected from culture after CMV antigen stimulation. Source of these receptors: a human donor in good health (CMV status not recorded). Some clones in this sample may be carry-over from other donors' samples.

The sample holds many counts of this clonotype. The J gene is TRBJ2-3, the V gene TRBV7-2; 12 bases fit TRBD2. CDR1 and CDR2 from the germline V gene are SGHTA and FQGNSA. V lost 1 base and J lost 5; bases outside the gene matches: 4. The CDR3 loop spans 16 amino acids. The CDR3 sequence: CASSLELAGGQDTQYF. As DNA, the CDR3 is TGTGCCAGCAGCTTAGAACTAGCGGGAGGACAAGATACGCAGTATTTT.

Turning to this clonotype: A much larger clone differs from this one at a single base, so this may be a read error. This sequence joins TRBV6-6 and TRBJ2-7; D might be TRBD2 (6 bases). The CDR3 totals 17 residues. In germline, CDR1 is MNHNY, CDR2 SVGAGI (reference sequence). CDR3 sequence: CTSSTVEGEVFVHEQYF. The CDR3 nucleotides are TGTACCAGCAGTACTGTGGAGGGAGAGGTATTCGTCCACGAGCAGTACTTC.

This chain links TRBV19 with TRBJ1-2, with D possibly matching TRBD1 (5 bases). V shed 10 bases and J shed 1 base, with 13 bases lying between them. From germline, CDR1 is LNHDA and CDR2 SQIVND (reference sequence). The CDR3 consists of 13 residues. The CDR3 DNA follows: TGTGCCACTACTACAGGCCTTAACTATGGCTACACCTTC. Amino acids: CATTTGLNYGYTF.

This rearrangement joins TRBV20-1 to TRBJ2-2; TRBD2 might be the D (5 bases). This CDR3 comprises 13 residues. Trimming took off 5 bases at V and 5 bases at J, with 12 bases between the two ends. Germline lookup yields CDR1 DFQATT and CDR2 SNEGSKA (reference sequence). CDR3 loop: CSALTRATGELFF. Here the CDR3 DNA reads TGCAGTGCTCTTACTAGAGCAACCGGGGAGCTGTTTTTT.

The chain has TRBV6-6 and TRBJ1-6; 9 bases fit TRBD1. Germline CDR1 reads MNHNY; CDR2 reads SVGAGI (reference sequence). V was pared by 5 bases and J by 4 bases, with 3 bases of the junction left unmatched. The CDR3 spans 15 residues. The CDR3 sequence: CASSPGQGYNSPLHF. As DNA, the CDR3 is TGTGCCAGCAGTCCGGGACAGGGATATAATTCACCCCTCCACTTT.